The clone carrying this TCR beta chain was found a few times. Its specificity is unknown. Germline assignment: CDR1 DFQATT and CDR2 SNEGSKA (reference sequence). The CDR3 has 13 residues. V was pared by 3 bases and J by 4 bases, with 2 bases of the junction left unmatched. The data are from a study of CD8+CD57+ T cells in acquired aplastic anemia. Study as a whole: The DNA of sorted CD4+ and CD8+ cells averaged 3.2 ug.

Profiling that covered TCR beta VDJ and CDR3 relied on genomic DNA as its template. From the reads, TCRdb called clonotypes with MiXCR, one entry per CDR3 protein. There are more than 150,000 distinct CDR3 sequences in the sample; 48% occur only once, and 9.7% lies in the top ten. The study, taken as a whole, reports: Between patients and controls, about 31 CD8+ CDR3 sequences were found in common. Significance was not reached for CD8+ Simpson's diversity between patients and controls.

By flow cytometry, patients selected for sequencing had shown an expansion of CD8+CD57+ cells. The cohort consisted entirely of patients having severe acquired aplastic anemia. This clonotype originated in a human donor with aplastic anemia. The sequenced material came from sorted CD4+, CD8+, or CD8+CD57+ T cells (not recorded which) from PBMCs. The chain uses TRBV20-1 and TRBJ2-1, with 8 bases lining up with TRBD2. In DNA, the CDR3 is TGCAGTGCTAGCGGGGGGGGTTACAATGAGCAGTTCTTC. As protein: CSASGGGYNEQFF.